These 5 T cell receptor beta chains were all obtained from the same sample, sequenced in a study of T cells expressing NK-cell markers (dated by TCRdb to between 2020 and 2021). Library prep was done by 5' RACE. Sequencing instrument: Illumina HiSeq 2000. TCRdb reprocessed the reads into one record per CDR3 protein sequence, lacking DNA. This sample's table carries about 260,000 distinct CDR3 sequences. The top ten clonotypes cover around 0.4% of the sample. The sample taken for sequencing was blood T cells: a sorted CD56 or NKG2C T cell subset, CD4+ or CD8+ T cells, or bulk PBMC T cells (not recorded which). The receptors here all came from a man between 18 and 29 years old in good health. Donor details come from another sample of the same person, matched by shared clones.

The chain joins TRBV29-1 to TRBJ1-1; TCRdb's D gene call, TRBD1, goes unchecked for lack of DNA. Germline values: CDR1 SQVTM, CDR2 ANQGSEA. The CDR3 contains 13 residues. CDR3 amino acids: CSVEPGGFTEAFF.

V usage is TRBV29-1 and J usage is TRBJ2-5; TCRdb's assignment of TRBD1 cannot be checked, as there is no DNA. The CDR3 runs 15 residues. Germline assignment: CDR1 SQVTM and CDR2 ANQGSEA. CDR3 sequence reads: CSVLNPRGREETQYF.

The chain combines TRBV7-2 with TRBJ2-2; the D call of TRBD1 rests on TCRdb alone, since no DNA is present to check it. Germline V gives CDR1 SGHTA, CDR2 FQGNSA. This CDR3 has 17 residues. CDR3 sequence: CASSSRQGARDTGELFF.

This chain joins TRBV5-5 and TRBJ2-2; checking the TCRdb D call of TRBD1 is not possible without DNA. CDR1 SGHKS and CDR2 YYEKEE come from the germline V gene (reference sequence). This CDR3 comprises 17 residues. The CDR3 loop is CASSHQTGGANTGELFF.

The CDR3 loop is CASSGLAGEGTGELFF. The rearrangement links TRBV27 to TRBJ2-2; lacking DNA, the TRBD2 call made by TCRdb goes unchecked. The germline CDR1 and CDR2 sequences are MNHEY and SMNVEV (reference sequence). This CDR3 spans 16 amino acids.